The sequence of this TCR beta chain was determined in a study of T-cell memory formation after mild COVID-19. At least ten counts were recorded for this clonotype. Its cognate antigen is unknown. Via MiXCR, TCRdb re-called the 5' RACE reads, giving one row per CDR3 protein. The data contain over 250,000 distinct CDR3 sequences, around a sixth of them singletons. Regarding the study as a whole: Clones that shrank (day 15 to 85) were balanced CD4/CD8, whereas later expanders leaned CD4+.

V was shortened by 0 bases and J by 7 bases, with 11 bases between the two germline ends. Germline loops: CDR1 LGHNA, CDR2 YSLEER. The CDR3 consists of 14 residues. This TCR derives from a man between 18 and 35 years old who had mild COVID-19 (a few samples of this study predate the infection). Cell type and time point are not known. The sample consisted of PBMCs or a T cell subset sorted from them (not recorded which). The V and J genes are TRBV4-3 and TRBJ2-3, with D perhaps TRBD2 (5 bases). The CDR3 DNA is TGCGCCAGCAGCCAAGATCGGGCGGGTTATACGCAGTATTTT. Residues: CASSQDRAGYTQYF.